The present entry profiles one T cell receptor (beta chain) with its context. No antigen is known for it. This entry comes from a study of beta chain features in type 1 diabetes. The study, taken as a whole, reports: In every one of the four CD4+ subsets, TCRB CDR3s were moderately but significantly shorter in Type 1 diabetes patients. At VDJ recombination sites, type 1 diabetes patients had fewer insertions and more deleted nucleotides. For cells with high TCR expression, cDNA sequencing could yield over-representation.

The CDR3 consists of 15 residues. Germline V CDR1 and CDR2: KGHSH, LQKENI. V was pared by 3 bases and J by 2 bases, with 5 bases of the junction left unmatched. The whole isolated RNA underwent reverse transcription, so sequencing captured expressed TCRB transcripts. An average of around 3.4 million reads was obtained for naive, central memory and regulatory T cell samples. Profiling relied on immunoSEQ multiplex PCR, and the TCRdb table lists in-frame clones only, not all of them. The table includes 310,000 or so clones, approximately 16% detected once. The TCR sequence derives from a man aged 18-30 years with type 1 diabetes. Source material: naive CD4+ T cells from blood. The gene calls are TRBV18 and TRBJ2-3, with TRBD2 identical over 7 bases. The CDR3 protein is CASSPRDYDTDTQYF. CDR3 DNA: TGTGCCAGCTCACCCCGGGACTATGACACAGATACGCAGTATTTT.